A selection of T cell receptor beta chains follows, all from one sample in a study of human T cells and chemical hapten exposure. TCRdb independently ran MiXCR on the RACE reads; one entry per CDR3 protein. Among 50,000 to 65,000 distinct CDR3 sequences listed, more than 9.5% were seen once. Sample: whole blood, taken in connection with sensitization to the hapten diphenylcyclopropenone (DPC). The source of these receptors is a woman in her forties with alopecia areata. Some clones in this sample may be carry-over from other donors' samples. Both conserved end residues are part of each CDR3. The order of the fields is D gene, CDR3 length, clone size, J gene, V gene, CDR3 DNA, CDR3 protein. D genes are given only for firm matches. Rows may omit the clone size; those that give it use once, few, many or a size class.

TRBD1 | 17 | few | TRBJ2-5 | TRBV5-1 | TGCGCCAGCAGCTTTAGACAGGGAGTAAAGCTCCAAGAGACCCAGTACTTC | CASSFRQGVKLQETQYF
NA | 15 | few | TRBJ2-1 | TRBV7-9 | TGTGCCAGCAGCTTTCAGGGCTGGCGGGACAATGAGCAGTTCTTC | CASSFQGWRDNEQFF
NA | 14 | many | TRBJ2-5 | TRBV2 | TGTGCCAGCAGAAACGACTACTCATCAGAGACCCAGTACTTC | CASRNDYSSETQYF
NA | 15 | NA | TRBJ2-3 | TRBV28 | TGTGCCAGCAGTCCCTCTAGCCGCCCCACAGATACGCAGTATTTT | CASSPSSRPTDTQYF
NA | 15 | NA | TRBJ1-3 | TRBV20-1 | TGCAGTGCTCCGGACAGCCACTCCTCTGGAAACACCATATATTTT | CSAPDSHSSGNTIYF
TRBD2 | 14 | many | TRBJ2-3 | TRBV7-3 | TGTGCCAGCAGCTCAGCGGGACCCACAGATACGCAGTATTTT | CASSSAGPTDTQYF
NA | 13 | NA | TRBJ2-3 | TRBV6-5 | TGTGCCAGCAGTTCACAGGTTAGAGATACGCAGTATTTT | CASSSQVRDTQYF
TRBD1 | 14 | many | TRBJ1-1 | TRBV29-1 | TGCAGCGTGGCGACAGGGTCGATGAACACTGAAGCTTTCTTT | CSVATGSMNTEAFF
NA | 15 | few | TRBJ1-5 | TRBV30 | TGTGCCTGGAGTCCTATTGGGGGTAGCAATCAGCCCCAGCATTTT | CAWSPIGGSNQPQHF
TRBD1 | 16 | many | TRBJ1-6 | TRBV20-1 | TGCAGTGCTAGAGATGGGGACAGGGGAGAAAATTCACCCCTCCACTTT | CSARDGDRGENSPLHF
NA | 11 | few | TRBJ2-5 | TRBV3-1 | TGTGCCAGCAGCCGCTCGGGGACCCAGTACTTC | CASSRSGTQYF
NA | 16 | many | TRBJ2-3 | TRBV6-2/TRBV6-3 | TGTGCCAGCAGTTACCCAGGGGCGCCTAGCACAGATACGCAGTATTTT | CASSYPGAPSTDTQYF
NA | 15 | NA | TRBJ2-3 | TRBV7-2 | TGTGCCAGCAGCGCTCACCAGGGCGTCACAGATACGCAGTATTTT | CASSAHQGVTDTQYF
TRBD1 | 16 | many | TRBJ1-5 | TRBV27 | TGTGCCAGCAGTAATAGTGGACAGGGGAAGGGTCAGCCCCAGCATTTT | CASSNSGQGKGQPQHF
TRBD1 | 16 | many | TRBJ2-1 | TRBV7-6 | TGTGCCAGCAGCAACCGATACAGGGGTCGTGGGAATGAGCAGTTCTTC | CASSNRYRGRGNEQFF
NA | 15 | many | TRBJ2-5 | TRBV30 | TGTGCCTGGAGTGAGGACAGCGAATACCAAGAGACCCAGTACTTC | CAWSEDSEYQETQYF
NA | 16 | many | TRBJ1-6 | TRBV6-5 | TGTGCCAGCAGTTACTCGGCTCCGGGTCGGGATTCACCCCTCCACTTT | CASSYSAPGRDSPLHF
NA | 15 | many | TRBJ2-2 | TRBV19 | TGTGCCAGTAGTTATCCGGACAGGAACACCGGGGAGCTGTTTTTT | CASSYPDRNTGELFF
NA | 12 | NA | TRBJ1-1 | TRBV3-1 | TGTGCCAGCAGCCAAGAGAGGTCGAACGCTTTCTTT | CASSQERSNAFF
NA | 11 | NA | TRBJ2-2 | TRBV30 | TGTGCCTGGATTTTAGCGAGAAGGCTGTTTTTT | CAWILARRLFF
TRBD1 | 15 | few | TRBJ2-3 | TRBV18 | TGTGCCAGCTCACAAGGACAGGCGAACACAGATACGCAGTATTTT | CASSQGQANTDTQYF
NA | 14 | few | TRBJ1-5 | TRBV3-1 | TGTGCCAGCAGCCAGCCAGGGATGGGCCAGCCCCAGCATTTT | CASSQPGMGQPQHF
NA | 13 | many | TRBJ2-5 | TRBV29-1 | TGCAGCGTTGACGGTTTTACCCAAGAGACCCAGTACTTC | CSVDGFTQETQYF
TRBD2 | 15 | few | TRBJ2-3 | TRBV20-1 | TGCAGTGCTAAGAGCGGGGGGGCCTACACAGATACGCAGTATTTT | CSAKSGGAYTDTQYF
TRBD2 | 14 | NA | TRBJ2-7 | TRBV28 | TGTGCCAGCAGTCAAACTAGCGGGGGTAACGAGCAGTACTTC | CASSQTSGGNEQYF
NA | 16 | many | TRBJ1-2 | TRBV5-4 | TGTGCCAGCAGCTTGTCAGACTCGACAGACGATTATGGCTACACCTTC | CASSLSDSTDDYGYTF
NA | 15 | few | TRBJ1-6 | TRBV5-1 | TGCGCCAGCAGCTGGAACGGACAGCATAATTCACCCCTCCACTTT | CASSWNGQHNSPLHF
NA | 15 | NA | TRBJ1-1 | TRBV18 | TGTGCCAGCTCCCCGAAGGACAGCATGAACACTGAAGCTTTCTTT | CASSPKDSMNTEAFF
TRBD1 | 13 | few | TRBJ1-2 | TRBV19 | TGTGCCAGCCGTAGACAGGGGAACTATGGCTACACCTTC | CASRRQGNYGYTF
NA | 15 | many | TRBJ2-3 | TRBV5-1 | TGCGCCAGCAGCTTGGGTAGGTCCCGGCCAGATACGCAGTATTTT | CASSLGRSRPDTQYF
NA | 14 | NA | TRBJ1-4 | TRBV7-9 | TGTGCCAGCAGCTTAGGGGGGACTAATGAAAAACTGTTTTTT | CASSLGGTNEKLFF
NA | 13 | many | TRBJ2-5 | TRBV7-7 | TGTGCCAGCAGCGCGGGCCACCGAGAGACCCAGTACTTC | CASSAGHRETQYF
NA | 13 | few | TRBJ2-7 | TRBV3-1 | TGTGCCAGCAGCCAATTTAGCTCCTACGAGCAGTACTTC | CASSQFSSYEQYF
NA | 14 | many | TRBJ2-2 | TRBV12-3/TRBV12-4 | TGTGCCACAAGAGTGGGGGGAGGCACCGGGGAGCTGTTTTTT | CATRVGGGTGELFF
TRBD2 | 16 | NA | TRBJ2-7 | TRBV6-2/TRBV6-3 | TGTGCCAGCAGTGAGATAGCGGGGGGCCTCTCCTACGAGCAGTACTTC | CASSEIAGGLSYEQYF
TRBD1 | 14 | many | TRBJ1-1 | TRBV6-1 | TGTGCCAGCATGAGGGACAGGGAAGGCACTGAAGCTTTCTTT | CASMRDREGTEAFF
NA | 18 | few | TRBJ2-6 | TRBV4-1 | TGCGCCAGCAGCCAAGGGCCTACAGGCCTCGCTGGGGCCAACGTCCTGACTTTC | CASSQGPTGLAGANVLTF
NA | 14 | NA | TRBJ1-1 | TRBV18 | TGTGCCAGCTCACCACCCGTAAGGGGGACTGAAGCTTTCTTT | CASSPPVRGTEAFF
NA | 13 | NA | TRBJ2-1 | TRBV28 | TGTGCCAGCAGTTTACAAGAGAGTAATGAGCAGTTCTTC | CASSLQESNEQFF
NA | 16 | many | TRBJ1-6 | TRBV14 | TGTGCCAGCAGCCATAGGGGGGGAACGCGAGATTCACCCCTCCACTTT | CASSHRGGTRDSPLHF
NA | 17 | many | TRBJ1-1 | TRBV10-3 | TGTGCCATCAGTGAGTCTATGGCAAAGGCCATGAACACTGAAGCTTTCTTT | CAISESMAKAMNTEAFF
TRBD1 | 16 | many | TRBJ2-7 | TRBV5-4 | TGTGCCAGCAGCCAAGGGACAGCCAGGAGCTCCTACGAGCAGTACTTC | CASSQGTARSSYEQYF
TRBD2 | 17 | few | TRBJ2-2 | TRBV7-8 | TGTGCCAGCAGCTCGCGACTAGCGGGGGCCCTCAACGGGGAGCTGTTTTTT | CASSSRLAGALNGELFF
TRBD2 | 15 | once | TRBJ2-3 | TRBV4-1 | TGCGCCAGCAGCCAGCTAGCGGGGGGGCCGGATACGCAGTATTTT | CASSQLAGGPDTQYF
TRBD1 | 15 | few | TRBJ1-6 | TRBV28 | TGTGCCAGCAGTTTCGCACAGGGGGCTAATTCACCCCTCCACTTT | CASSFAQGANSPLHF
NA | 16 | NA | TRBJ2-2 | TRBV7-9 | TGTGCCAGCAGCTTAGACACACCAGGGCCCTCCGGGGAGCTGTTTTTT | CASSLDTPGPSGELFF
NA | 13 | many | TRBJ2-1 | TRBV7-2 | TGTGCCAGCAGCTCGGAGGGGTCCAATGAGCAGTTCTTC | CASSSEGSNEQFF
TRBD2 | 18 | many | TRBJ2-1 | TRBV7-3 | TGTGCCAGCAGCTTACAGGCGGGGGGGCTGGGAGCGGACAATGAGCAGTTCTTC | CASSLQAGGLGADNEQFF
NA | 14 | NA | TRBJ2-7 | TRBV5-1 | TGCGCCAGCAGCCGGGACCAGAGCTCCTACGAGCAGTACTTC | CASSRDQSSYEQYF